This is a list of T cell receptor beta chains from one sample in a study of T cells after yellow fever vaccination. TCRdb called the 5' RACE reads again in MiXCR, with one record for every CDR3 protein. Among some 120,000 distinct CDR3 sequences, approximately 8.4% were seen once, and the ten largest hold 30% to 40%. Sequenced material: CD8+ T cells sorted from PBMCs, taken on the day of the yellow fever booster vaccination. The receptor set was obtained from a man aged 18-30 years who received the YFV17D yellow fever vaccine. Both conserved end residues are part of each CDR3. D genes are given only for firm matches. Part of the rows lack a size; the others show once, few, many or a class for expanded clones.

CDR3aa: CASSLVARGESPLHF; CDR3nt: TGTGCCAGCAGCTTAGTTGCCAGGGGCGAATCACCCCTCCACTTT; j_gene: TRBJ1-6; d_gene: -; v_gene: TRBV5-4; abundance: -
CDR3aa: CASSSGTASYEQYF; CDR3nt: TGTGCCAGCAGCTCCGGGACAGCCTCCTACGAGCAGTACTTC; j_gene: TRBJ2-7; d_gene: TRBD1; v_gene: TRBV7-9; abundance: few
CDR3aa: CASSSTTLNEQFF; CDR3nt: TGCGCCAGCAGCTCAACAACGCTCAATGAGCAGTTCTTC; j_gene: TRBJ2-1; d_gene: -; v_gene: TRBV4-1; abundance: many
CDR3aa: CASSQQGARYSPLHF; CDR3nt: TGTGCCAGCAGCCAACAGGGGGCTCGGTATTCACCCCTCCACTTT; j_gene: TRBJ1-6; d_gene: TRBD1; v_gene: TRBV14; abundance: few
CDR3aa: CASGSDGGELFF; CDR3nt: TGTGCCAGCGGTAGCGATGGCGGGGAGCTGTTTTTT; j_gene: TRBJ2-2; d_gene: -; v_gene: TRBV7-6; abundance: few
CDR3aa: CASSQFTGGYEQYF; CDR3nt: TGCGCCAGCAGCCAATTTACAGGGGGATACGAGCAGTACTTC; j_gene: TRBJ2-7; d_gene: TRBD1; v_gene: TRBV4-3; abundance: few
CDR3aa: CASSFHRVNTGELFF; CDR3nt: TGTGCCAGCAGCTTTCACAGGGTGAACACCGGGGAGCTGTTTTTT; j_gene: TRBJ2-2; d_gene: -; v_gene: TRBV11-2; abundance: -
CDR3aa: CASSQDWATTNEKLFF; CDR3nt: TGCGCCAGCAGCCAAGATTGGGCAACAACTAATGAAAAACTGTTTTTT; j_gene: TRBJ1-4; d_gene: -; v_gene: TRBV4-3; abundance: once
CDR3aa: CASSAARAPTPNEQFF; CDR3nt: TGTGCCAGCAGCGCGGCCCGGGCCCCCACCCCCAATGAGCAGTTCTTC; j_gene: TRBJ2-1; d_gene: -; v_gene: TRBV7-8; abundance: -
CDR3aa: CASSPSDRGKTNTEAFF; CDR3nt: TGCGCCAGCAGCCCGTCGGACAGGGGGAAGACTAACACTGAAGCTTTCTTT; j_gene: TRBJ1-1; d_gene: TRBD1; v_gene: TRBV5-1; abundance: few
CDR3aa: CASSLSGGNDEQYF; CDR3nt: TGTGCCAGCAGCTTAAGCGGGGGAAACGACGAGCAGTACTTC; j_gene: TRBJ2-7; d_gene: TRBD2; v_gene: TRBV11-3; abundance: many
CDR3aa: CSVEGGRVTDTQYF; CDR3nt: TGCAGCGTTGAAGGGGGCAGGGTCACAGATACGCAGTATTTT; j_gene: TRBJ2-3; d_gene: -; v_gene: TRBV29-1; abundance: -
CDR3aa: CSVDPSGQETQYF; CDR3nt: TGCAGCGTTGACCCCTCGGGCCAAGAGACCCAGTACTTC; j_gene: TRBJ2-5; d_gene: -; v_gene: TRBV29-1; abundance: many
CDR3aa: CASSHTFPRLAGGIWQFF; CDR3nt: TGTGCCAGCAGCCACACCTTTCCGCGACTAGCGGGGGGAATTTGGCAGTTCTTC; j_gene: TRBJ2-1; d_gene: TRBD2; v_gene: TRBV7-9; abundance: many
CDR3aa: CASSQDPRDSTRPGGELFF; CDR3nt: TGTGCCAGCAGCCAAGACCCCCGTGACTCCACCCGGCCAGGCGGGGAGCTGTTTTTT; j_gene: TRBJ2-2; d_gene: -; v_gene: TRBV3-1; abundance: -
CDR3aa: CASSDRGAGNTIYF; CDR3nt: TGTGCCAGCAGCGACCGAGGGGCTGGAAACACCATATATTTT; j_gene: TRBJ1-3; d_gene: -; v_gene: TRBV2; abundance: -
CDR3aa: CASSPVNYGYTF; CDR3nt: TGTGCCAGCAGCCCAGTAAACTATGGCTACACCTTC; j_gene: TRBJ1-2; d_gene: -; v_gene: TRBV11-2; abundance: many
CDR3aa: CASSLGGANYGYTF; CDR3nt: TGTGCCAGCAGCTTAGGCGGAGCTAACTATGGCTACACCTTC; j_gene: TRBJ1-2; d_gene: -; v_gene: TRBV7-2; abundance: few
CDR3aa: CASMGPTGQRANVLTF; CDR3nt: TGTGCCAGCATGGGGCCGACCGGACAGCGGGCCAACGTCCTGACTTTC; j_gene: TRBJ2-6; d_gene: -; v_gene: TRBV27; abundance: -
CDR3aa: CASSLSGRQNTEAFF; CDR3nt: TGTGCCAGCAGTTTATCCGGGAGACAGAACACTGAAGCTTTCTTT; j_gene: TRBJ1-1; d_gene: -; v_gene: TRBV27; abundance: many
CDR3aa: CASKFTGSDLYGYTF; CDR3nt: TGTGCCAGCAAATTTACAGGTTCGGATTTGTATGGCTACACCTTC; j_gene: TRBJ1-2; d_gene: -; v_gene: TRBV13; abundance: few
CDR3aa: CASSLILWGQGLAGYTGELFF; CDR3nt: TGTGCCAGCAGCTTGATATTGTGGGGACAGGGACTTGCGGGGTACACCGGGGAGCTGTTTTTT; j_gene: TRBJ2-2; d_gene: TRBD1; v_gene: TRBV5-8; abundance: few
CDR3aa: CASSYSRTSGGYNEQFF; CDR3nt: TGTGCCAGCAGTTACTCAAGGACTAGCGGGGGCTACAATGAGCAGTTCTTC; j_gene: TRBJ2-1; d_gene: TRBD2; v_gene: TRBV6-2/TRBV6-3; abundance: few
CDR3aa: CSVEVGPSTDTQYF; CDR3nt: TGCAGCGTTGAAGTGGGGCCCAGCACAGATACGCAGTATTTT; j_gene: TRBJ2-3; d_gene: -; v_gene: TRBV29-1; abundance: many
CDR3aa: CASSPTGYQETQYF; CDR3nt: TGTGCCAGCTCACCGACCGGGTACCAAGAGACCCAGTACTTC; j_gene: TRBJ2-5; d_gene: -; v_gene: TRBV18; abundance: many
CDR3aa: CASMKGRGPLETQYF; CDR3nt: TGTGCCAGCATGAAAGGCCGGGGCCCCTTGGAGACCCAGTACTTC; j_gene: TRBJ2-5; d_gene: -; v_gene: TRBV27; abundance: -